These 9 T cell receptor beta chains were sequenced from one sample in a study of cytomegalovirus exposure and HLA in healthy donors (dated by TCRdb to about 2017). Library creation used the immunoSEQ multiplex PCR assay. This immuneACCESS table, as held by TCRdb, lists in-frame sequences with V and J called but not all clones. Of the missing ones, under half trace to an unresolved V gene in checked studies; the others have no known cause. Here the sample has about 110,000 clones; around nine tenths occur a single time. Around 1.8% of the sample comes from the top ten. Sequenced: PBMCs. These receptors all come from a young woman in good health and CMV-seronegative.

V gene TRBV7-8 combines with J gene TRBJ2-7, with D perhaps TRBD1 (6 bases). V was clipped by 4 bases and J by 4 bases, with 20 bases between them. This CDR3 has 16 amino acids. Germline V lookup: CDR1 SGHVS, CDR2 FQNEAQ. The CDR3 protein is CASSSRTGSLGYEQYF. In DNA, the CDR3 is TGTGCCAGCAGCTCCAGAACAGGGTCCCTCGGTTACGAGCAGTACTTC.

The chain uses TRBV27 and TRBJ1-2, with 8 bases matching TRBD1. Per germline, CDR1 MNHEY and CDR2 SMNVEV (reference sequence). J lost 0 bases, V lost 8 bases, and 5 bases had no gene match. CDR3 length equals 14 residues. CDR3 coding DNA: TGTGCCAGCCGGACAGGGTTTTCTAACTATGGCTACACCTTC. Amino acids: CASRTGFSNYGYTF.

V is TRBV9 and J is TRBJ1-2; tentatively, D is TRBD1 (6 bases). This CDR3 spans 14 amino acids. Germline lookup yields CDR1 SGDLS and CDR2 YYNGEE. The V end was cut by 4 bases, the J end by 8 bases, with 18 bases between. The CDR3 DNA reads as TGTGCCAGCAGCCCGGGGGGCGGGGGTTGGGGCTACACCTTC. Amino acids: CASSPGGGGWGYTF.

The chain combines TRBV28 with TRBJ2-1, with D possibly being TRBD2 (5 bases). Germline V gene data show CDR1 as MDHEN and CDR2 as SYDVKM. Trimming pared 3 bases from V and 10 bases from J, leaving 13 bases between. This CDR3 comprises 13 residues. The CDR3 nucleotides are TGTGCCAGCAGTTTTCCCCTAGCTGGGGAGCAGTTCTTC. The encoded protein is CASSFPLAGEQFF. The full variable domain, in which reference TRBV28 and TRBJ2-1 provide the parts outside the CDR3, is DVKVTQSSRYLVKRTGEKVFLECVQDMDHENMFWYRQDPGLGLRLIYFSYDVKMKEKGDIPEGYSVSREKKERFSLILESASTNQTSMYLCASSFPLAGEQFFGPGTRLTVL.

V is TRBV19 and J is TRBJ2-7, with 7 bases identical to TRBD1. The CDR3 consists of 16 residues. Germline V gives CDR1 LNHDA, CDR2 SQIVND (reference sequence). The junction had 14 bases not matched to a gene; V was cut back by 1 base and J by 8 bases. The CDR3 DNA follows: TGTGCCAGTAGTATAGGGTCGGGACAGATACCGGGGAAGCAGTACTTC. This gives the protein CASSIGSGQIPGKQYF.

The sample holds a few counts of this clone. The rearrangement links TRBV29-1 to TRBJ2-1; possibly TRBD1 for D (5 bases). This CDR3 has 14 amino acids. Germline loops: CDR1 SQVTM, CDR2 ANQGSEA. V was shortened by 4 bases and J by 0 bases, with 10 bases between the two germline ends. DNA for the CDR3: TGCAGCGTTGGGGGCCCGAGCTCCTACAATGAGCAGTTCTTC. Its translation: CSVGGPSSYNEQFF.

This chain connects TRBV27 to TRBJ1-2, with a tentative D call TRBD1 (5 bases). CDR1 MNHEY and CDR2 SMNVEV come from the germline V gene (reference sequence). V lost 5 bases, J lost 5 bases, and 6 bases lay in between. This CDR3 comprises 11 residues. The CDR3 DNA follows: TGTGCCAGCAGTCCAGGGTATGGCTACACCTTC. Translated, it gives CASSPGYGYTF.

The gene calls are TRBV2 and TRBJ2-2; tentatively, D is TRBD2 (5 bases). V was shortened by 5 bases and J by 5 bases, with 9 bases between the two germline ends. Germline CDR1 reads SNHLY; CDR2 reads FYNNEI. The length of the CDR3 is 13 residues. The CDR3 here is CASSLEGTGELFF. The CDR3 nucleotides read TGTGCCAGCAGTCTCGAGGGAACCGGGGAGCTGTTTTTT.

The V call is TRBV19, the J call TRBJ1-1; D may be TRBD1 (6 bases). CDR1 and CDR2 from the germline V gene are LNHDA and SQIVND (reference sequence). CDR3 length: 13 residues. The V end lost 6 bases, the J end lost 5 bases, and 13 bases lay between the germline ends. This CDR3 is CASSQGLWTEAFF. The CDR3 DNA reads TGTGCCAGTAGCCAGGGGTTATGGACTGAAGCTTTCTTT.